Listed here is a single T cell receptor (beta chain). Many counts were recorded for this clonotype. Its specific antigen is unknown. No base qualities exist here, and no much larger clone lies one base off it. The method behind the library was 5' RACE. The listed sequencing device is Illumina HiSeq 2500. A second PCR of about 6 to 11 cycles was run with a J-beta primer mix and a sample-barcoded 5' primer. A template-switch 5' adaptor carrying 12 random nucleotides introduced a unique molecular identifier onto each TCR beta cDNA molecule. Each sample yielded at least 3 million CDR3-containing paired-end reads. The Mint cDNA synthesis kit, primed by a TRBC-specific oligonucleotide, was used to synthesize first-strand cDNA from all RNA. Following uracil-DNA glycosylase treatment, all cDNA underwent a first 18-cycle PCR with the universal primers M1SS and BC2_uni_R. The original methods were these. For normalization, 1 million high-quality reads, each with a distinct molecular identifier, were randomly selected from each sample. Instead of being binned into consensus sequences, reads with shared molecular identifiers were discarded. MiTCR, with a Q25 quality threshold and the strictest error-elimination algorithm, was used for CDR3 identification, clonotype clustering and error correction. Lower-bound total TCR beta diversity was estimated with a nonparametric unseen species model using Euler transformation. TCRdb took the public reads, trimmed them with fastp at Q25, ran MiXCR for clone calling and kept in-frame beta chains. When rows share a CDR3 protein, they turn into one entry using the most common DNA and genes. What appears here as the V and J calls and clone size reflects TCRdb's work, not the paper's. In this sample the table shows 1.4 million or so distinct CDR3 sequences, approximately 39% of which occur a single time. The ten largest clones represent just over 4% of the sample.

This entry belongs to a study of blood T cells in healthy people across ages (dated by TCRdb to the mid-2010s). Describing the broader study: In model experiments, roughly one uniquely barcoded TCR beta cDNA molecule per two T cells was captured by template switching. Donors were grouped into four age groups: young (average roughly 15 years), middle-aged (roughly 38), aged (over 55) and long-lived (approximately 75). To avoid experimental bias, donors of different ages were randomly spread across the sequencing lanes. The study analyzed two additional independent replicas of 1 million unique cDNA reads from the same blood draw for two donors, one aged 18 to 29 and one aged 80 or older. Age-related changes in TCR beta repertoire diversity were measured in the study by deep sequencing normalized with unique cDNA molecular identifiers.

The paper's findings and limits, for the study overall: Conclusive comparison of naive and antigen-experienced compartments was prevented by the profiling of bulk unsorted PBMCs. The CMV infection status of donors was not known, potentially confounding age-related changes in expanded clonotypes. There was a strong correlation between observed TCR beta diversity and the percentage of naive T cells measured by flow cytometry. Estimates of total diversity based on one million sequenced T cells were considered lower bounds and underestimates. Observed TCR beta diversity per million T cells fell roughly linearly with age, and a significant reduction was already apparent by age roughly 40. Compared with the aged group, the long-lived group had more naive CD4+ T cells, fewer expanded clones and increased TCR diversity, suggesting age selection.

V sheds 0 bases and J sheds 4 bases, leaving 11 bases between their ends. CDR1 and CDR2, looked up from the germline V gene, are KGHDR and SFDVKD. CDR3 length: 16 amino acids, cysteine to phenylalanine. The DNA shown is the 48-base CDR3, in frame from base 1. The 40 or so donors, aged about 6 to 100 years, were systemically healthy Caucasian individuals from Russia. Around 9.7 milliliters of peripheral blood were collected from each donor into EDTA-treated Vacutainer tubes. Ficoll-Paque density-gradient centrifugation was used to isolate PBMCs, with at least 7 million per sample. Trizol reagent was used to extract total RNA from PBMCs, with at least 5.5 micrograms per sample. For every donor, flow cytometry on a PBMC aliquot measured the percentage of naive CD45RAhigh/CD27high T cells.

The sample was blood. The sequence was obtained from a woman younger than 30 in good health. The sequence links TRBV24-1 to TRBJ2-2; TRBD1 is possibly the D segment (5 matching bases). The DNA sequence is given as TGTGCCACCAGTGATTTGCCAGGGAAGGGCACCGGGGAGCTGTTTTTT. Translated, it gives CATSDLPGKGTGELFF.